This entry concerns a single T cell receptor beta chain. The data are from a study of T cell changes during pregnancy in multiple sclerosis. Germline loops: CDR1 PRHDT, CDR2 FYEKMQ (reference sequence). This CDR3 has 15 amino acids. V lost 4 bases and J lost 0, with 7 bases in between. Profiling relied on immunoSEQ multiplex PCR, and the TCRdb table lists in-frame clones only, not all of them. This table has about 110,000 clones, about 90% appearing once. The source material was peripheral blood, sampled after pregnancy. The receptor's source is a female donor with multiple sclerosis, enrolled in a pregnancy study. The rearrangement joins TRBV13 to TRBJ1-6, with D possibly TRBD1 on 6 matching bases. The CDR3 loop is CASSSTGSYNSPLHF. The CDR3, as DNA: TGTGCCAGCAGCTCGACAGGCTCCTATAATTCACCCCTCCACTTT.